Each of the 27 T cell receptor beta chains below was sequenced from the same sample in a study of blood T cell repertoires in COVID-19 (dated by TCRdb to about 2020). Library preparation was by the immunoSEQ multiplex PCR assay. The source is immuneACCESS, and TCRdb retained only in-frame sequences with V and J called. Part of the clones is not carried over; for the studies checked, unresolved V genes explain less than half of this, and the remainder is unexplained. The sample includes 70,000 to 75,000 clones, with about nine tenths observed a single time. Around 5% of the sample lies in the top ten. Sequenced: peripheral blood. These receptor sequences come from a woman under 30 with acute or convalescent COVID-19.

The J gene is TRBJ1-5, the V gene TRBV2; TRBD1 aligns across 7 bases. Germline V gene sequence: CDR1 SNHLY, CDR2 FYNNEI. The CDR3 covers 14 residues. V shed 6 bases, J shed 6 bases, and the junction held 8 bases outside the gene matches. The CDR3 is CASRGDSASQPQHF. In DNA form, the CDR3 reads TGTGCCAGCAGAGGGGACAGCGCAAGTCAGCCCCAGCATTTT.

The chain employs TRBV15 and TRBJ2-1; TRBD1 matches at 7 bases. After removal of 5 bases from V and 4 bases from J, the junction contained 8 bases not matched to a gene. Germline loops: CDR1 LNHNV, CDR2 YYDKDF (reference sequence). The CDR3 covers 15 residues. The CDR3 here is CATSPRTGSYNEQFF. DNA of the CDR3: TGTGCCACCAGCCCACGGACAGGATCTTACAATGAGCAGTTCTTC. The full variable domain, in which reference TRBV15 and TRBJ2-1 provide the parts outside the CDR3, is DAMVIQNPRYQVTQFGKPVTLSCSQTLNHNVMYWYQQKSSQAPKLLFHYYDKDFNNEADTPDNFQSRRPNTSFCFLDIRSPGLGDTAMYLCATSPRTGSYNEQFFGPGTRLTVL.

The genes are TRBV6-1 and TRBJ1-2; D remains ambiguous. V was cut by 2 bases and J by 7 bases, with 17 bases left in between. The germline CDR1 and CDR2 sequences are MNHNS and SASEGT. The CDR3 is made up of 15 amino acids. Written as DNA, the CDR3 is TGTGCCAGCAGTGAATGGTCCGGGGAGGGTAGTGGCTACACCTTC. This sequence encodes CASSEWSGEGSGYTF.

The J gene is TRBJ1-2, the V gene TRBV28; 10 bases are shared with TRBD1. The CDR3 is 19 residues long. The V segment lost 5 bases and the J segment 3 bases; nucleotides outside the gene matches: 18. The germline V gene encodes CDR1 MDHEN and CDR2 SYDVKM. The DNA of the CDR3 is TGTGCCAGCAGTCCCAATCCCCGGGACAGGGGAAAGACCGACTATGGCTACACCTTC. It encodes CASSPNPRDRGKTDYGYTF.

The chain is built from TRBV4-1 and TRBJ1-4, with 11 bases aligning to TRBD1. The CDR3 consists of 16 residues. The trim removed 3 bases at V and 0 bases at J, leaving 0 bases unmatched. Germline CDR1 MGHRA, CDR2 YSYEKL. The CDR3 sequence is CASSQGQGATNEKLFF. The CDR3 region has the DNA TGCGCCAGCAGCCAGGGACAGGGGGCAACTAATGAAAAACTGTTTTTT.

This clone was detected once. J is TRBJ2-5 and V is TRBV7-8, with TRBD1 as a possible D gene (6 bases). CDR3 length equals 15 residues. Germline CDR1 and CDR2: SGHVS and FQNEAQ. V was clipped by 3 bases and J by 1 base, with 12 bases between them. CDR3 DNA: TGTGCCAGCAGCTTCCCGGACAGCATCCAAGAGACCCAGTACTTC. It yields the protein CASSFPDSIQETQYF.

The V and J genes are TRBV18 and TRBJ2-1; TRBD2 matches 12 bases. The CDR3 contains 17 residues. With V trimmed by 4 bases and J by 8 bases, 12 bases remained unmatched. CDR1 and CDR2 (germline): KGHSH, LQKENI. DNA for the CDR3: TGTGCCAGCTCACGGACTAGCGGGGTTGGTCCTAACGATGAGCAGTTCTTC. Its translation: CASSRTSGVGPNDEQFF.

The chain uses TRBV28 and TRBJ2-3; 8 nucleotides match TRBD1. The junction had 11 bases not matched to a gene; V was cut back by 6 bases and J by 6 bases. This CDR3 comprises 15 residues. The germline V gene has CDR1 MDHEN and CDR2 SYDVKM. In DNA form, the CDR3 reads TGTGCCAGCAGCCCGGGACAGGACTTTATGGATACGCAGTATTTT. Amino acids: CASSPGQDFMDTQYF.

The chain recombines TRBV6-2 or TRBV6-3 with TRBJ1-4; a weak D match, TRBD1 (6 bases). In germline, CDR1 is MNHEY, CDR2 SVGEGT. This CDR3 has 17 amino acids. Trimming took 1 base from V and 8 from J, leaving 20 bases between them. CDR3 residues: CASSYLPGTTAREKLFF. CDR3 in DNA: TGTGCCAGCAGTTACTTACCGGGGACAACGGCCCGGGAAAAACTGTTTTTT.

The V and J genes are TRBV9 and TRBJ1-6; D is possibly TRBD1 (5 bases). The CDR3 is 14 residues long. V was clipped by 0 bases and J by 12 bases, with 13 bases between them. Germline CDR1 is SGDLS and CDR2 is YYNGEE. The CDR3 DNA reads TGTGCCAGCAGCGTAGGAGAGTTAGGGGAACCCCTCCACTTT. Translated: CASSVGELGEPLHF.

The sample holds one count of this clone. The genes are TRBV2 and TRBJ2-6; D unresolved. CDR3 length: 15 amino acids. Between the trimmed V and J ends, which lost 6 bases and 0 bases, there was a span of 9 bases. Germline assignment: CDR1 SNHLY and CDR2 FYNNEI. As DNA, the CDR3 is TGTGCCAGCAGATCCCTGTTCTCTGGGGCCAACGTCCTGACTTTC. This codes for CASRSLFSGANVLTF.

V and J are TRBV6-5 and TRBJ2-7; D gene unclear. Trimming shortened V by 6 bases and J by 2 bases, and 5 bases separated the two germline ends. CDR3 length: 11 residues. Germline-derived CDR1 and CDR2 are MNHEY and SVGAGI. The CDR3 nucleotides are TGTGCCAGCAGATCCGCCTACGAGCAGTACTTC. This encodes CASRSAYEQYF.

This clone was seen once. This chain uses TRBV7-9 with TRBJ2-7; TRBD1 is a possible D gene (6 bases). Germline V lookup: CDR1 SEHNR, CDR2 FQNEAQ (reference sequence). The CDR3 covers 13 residues. Trimming shortened V by 1 base and J by 3 bases, and 7 bases separated the two germline ends. Here the CDR3 reads CASSLGGGYEQYF. DNA for the CDR3: TGTGCCAGCAGCTTAGGAGGGGGCTACGAGCAGTACTTC. The full variable domain, its missing parts supplied by reference TRBV7-9 and TRBJ2-7, is DTGVSQNPRHKITKRGQNVTFRCDPISEHNRLYWYRQTLGQGPEFLTYFQNEAQLEKSRLLSDRFSAERPKGSFSTLEIQRTEQGDSAMYLCASSLGGGYEQYFGPGTRLTVT.

The V gene is TRBV3-1 (or the pseudogene TRBV3-2), the J gene TRBJ2-7, with 8 bases lining up with TRBD1. Germline V CDR1 and CDR2: LGHDT, YNNKEL (reference sequence). V shed 4 bases, J shed 5 bases, and the junction held 4 bases outside the gene matches. This CDR3 comprises 13 residues. CDR3 region: CASSPPTGDEQYF. The CDR3, as DNA: TGTGCCAGCAGCCCGCCGACAGGGGACGAGCAGTACTTC.

J is TRBJ2-5 and V is TRBV29-1; D possibly corresponds to TRBD1 (6 bases). CDR1 is SQVTM, CDR2 ANQGSEA, per germline. V lost 2 bases to trimming and J lost 2 bases, with 12 bases between them. CDR3 length equals 14 residues. DNA of the CDR3: TGCAGCGTTGAACTACCAAGGGGGCAAGAGACCCAGTACTTC. Its translation: CSVELPRGQETQYF.

The CDR3 here is CASSPVVAGRTGELFF. CDR3 bases: TGTGCCAGCAGCCCTGTAGTAGCGGGCCGCACCGGGGAGCTGTTTTTT. This chain connects TRBV5-5 to TRBJ2-2; 7 bases fit TRBD2. The CDR3 spans 16 residues. Trimming took 4 bases from V and 4 from J; bases not matched to a gene: 10. Germline CDR1 is SGHKS and CDR2 is YYEKEE (reference sequence). The full variable domain, its missing parts supplied by reference TRBV5-5 and TRBJ2-2, is DAGVTQSPTHLIKTRGQQVTLRCSPISGHKSVSWYQQVLGQGPQFIFQYYEKEERGRGNFPDRFSARQFPNYSSELNVNALLLGDSALYLCASSPVVAGRTGELFFGEGSRLTVL.

The J gene is TRBJ1-1, the V gene TRBV28; no firm D call. The V end lost 2 bases, the J end lost 1 base, and 5 bases lay between the germline ends. Germline-derived CDR1 and CDR2 are MDHEN and SYDVKM. This CDR3 has 13 amino acids. The CDR3 reads CASSLAQNTEAFF. CDR3 bases: TGTGCCAGCAGTTTAGCGCAGAACACTGAAGCTTTCTTT. Supplemented by reference TRBV28 and TRBJ1-1, the full variable domain reads DVKVTQSSRYLVKRTGEKVFLECVQDMDHENMFWYRQDPGLGLRLIYFSYDVKMKEKGDIPEGYSVSREKKERFSLILESASTNQTSMYLCASSLAQNTEAFFGQGTRLTVV.

The rearrangement uses TRBV4-1 and TRBJ2-3; D not certain. CDR3 length: 14 residues. Germline-derived CDR1 and CDR2 are MGHRA and YSYEKL. The V gene lost 1 base and the J gene lost 3 bases, with 8 bases spanning the gap. This CDR3 reads CASSQVPQTDTQYF. CDR3 nucleotides: TGCGCCAGCAGCCAAGTTCCTCAGACAGATACGCAGTATTTT.

The rearrangement uses TRBV28 and TRBJ2-2; 9 bases align to TRBD1. There are 15 residues in the CDR3. Per germline, CDR1 MDHEN and CDR2 SYDVKM. V lost 4 bases, J lost 7 bases, and 7 bases stayed unmatched. CDR3 loop: CASSSTGGGSGELFF. The CDR3 nucleotides read TGTGCCAGCAGTTCAACAGGGGGCGGGAGCGGGGAGCTGTTTTTT.

The CDR3 nucleotides are TGTGCCAGCAGCCGCGGGACAGGGAACGGTGGCTACACCTTC. It translates to CASSRGTGNGGYTF. The rearrangement links TRBV3-1 (or the pseudogene TRBV3-2) to TRBJ1-2; 9 nucleotides agree with TRBD1. Germline loops: CDR1 LGHDT, CDR2 YNNKEL (reference sequence). The CDR3 is 14 residues long. V lost 4 bases, J lost 7 bases, and 7 bases stayed unmatched.

The chain has TRBV12-5 and TRBJ2-7; D may be TRBD2 (5 bases). The germline gives CDR1 LGHNT, CDR2 FRNRAP. CDR3 length: 15 amino acids. Trimming left V 2 bases short and J 0 bases short, with 11 bases between. CDR3 sequence reads: CASGLTRGDSYEQYF. The CDR3 coding sequence is TGTGCTAGTGGTTTGACTCGGGGTGACTCCTACGAGCAGTACTTC.

This clone was seen a few times. The rearrangement uses TRBV10-3 and TRBJ2-2, with 10 bases that match TRBD1. CDR3 length: 13 residues. Per germline, CDR1 ENHRY and CDR2 SYGVKD. The ends lost 10 bases at V and 7 bases at J; junction bases unmatched: 6. CDR3 loop: CATGTGEVGELFF. The CDR3 DNA reads TGTGCCACCGGGACAGGGGAGGTCGGGGAGCTGTTTTTT.

The chain carries TRBV4-1 and TRBJ1-1; 11 bases agree with TRBD1. CDR1 and CDR2 from the germline V gene are MGHRA and YSYEKL. The junction had 6 bases not matched to a gene; V was cut back by 3 bases and J by 3 bases. This CDR3 comprises 16 residues. The DNA for the CDR3 is TGCGCCAGCAGCCACGGACAGGGGGCAGGGGACACTGAAGCTTTCTTT. Its translation: CASSHGQGAGDTEAFF.

The CDR3 region is CASSEFGGGYYNEQFF. The CDR3 region has the DNA TGTGCCAGCAGTGAATTCGGCGGAGGTTACTACAATGAGCAGTTCTTC. The J gene is TRBJ2-1, the V gene TRBV2, with D possibly TRBD2 on 5 matching bases. The CDR3 covers 16 residues. The germline V and J ends were trimmed by 2 bases and 3 bases, with 14 bases remaining between them. The germline CDR1 and CDR2 sequences are SNHLY and FYNNEI.

The V and J genes are TRBV30 and TRBJ1-4; no definite D call. CDR1 is GTSNPN, CDR2 SVGIG, per germline (reference sequence). Trimming left V 2 bases short and J 12 bases short, with 22 bases between. The CDR3 loop spans 15 amino acids. In DNA form, the CDR3 reads TGTGCCTGGAGTCGAAACGGGCGACAAAGCGGAGAACTGTTTTTT. This translates into CAWSRNGRQSGELFF.

V gene TRBV19 combines with J gene TRBJ1-5; D ambiguous. In germline, CDR1 is LNHDA, CDR2 SQIVND (reference sequence). There are 16 residues in the CDR3. Trimming took off 3 bases at V and 7 bases at J, with 19 bases between the two ends. The CDR3 DNA reads as TGTGCCAGTAGTATTACGGCCAGGCAGCCATGGCAGCCCCAGCATTTT. Amino acids: CASSITARQPWQPQHF.

The count of this clone is one. The rearrangement joins TRBV14 to TRBJ2-3; D remains ambiguous. Germline CDR1 and CDR2: SGHDN and FVKESK. V lost 0 bases, J lost 11 bases, and 9 bases lay in between. This CDR3 is built from 12 residues. For the CDR3, the DNA is TGTGCCAGCAGCCAAGAAATGCGACAGCAGTATTTT. This gives the protein CASSQEMRQQYF.